This passage covers 28 T cell receptor beta chains from one sample sequenced in a study of regulatory T cells in long-lasting Graves disease. CDR3 regions were amplified by Arm-PCR using iRepertoire HTBI primers to build TCR beta libraries. TCRdb used MiXCR to reprocess the multiplex PCR reads, holding one entry per CDR3 protein. This sample has approximately 440,000 distinct CDR3 sequences, with 23% found just once. Time point in this sample: persistent/refractory GD, antithyroid drugs over 5 years with positive TRAb. Making the TCR library involved RNA that had been extracted from PBMCs. The sequencing here drew on peripheral blood mononuclear cells (PBMCs), taken when the disease was refractory, from a patient treated with antithyroid drugs. The receptors were sampled from a female donor with Graves disease.

This clonotype was found a few times. This chain connects TRBV20-1 to TRBJ2-7; TRBD2 agrees at 9 bases. The germline gives CDR1 DFQATT, CDR2 SNEGSKA (reference sequence). CDR3 length equals 17 residues. Trimming cost V 0 bases and J 3 bases; bases outside gene matches: 12. The CDR3 reads CSARDIRPGLAFYEQYF. CDR3 sequence (DNA): TGCAGTGCTAGAGACATCCGACCGGGACTAGCCTTCTACGAGCAGTACTTC.

This clonotype was recorded at least ten times. The J gene is TRBJ2-5, the V gene TRBV7-2; D is perhaps TRBD2 (6 bases). This CDR3 spans 15 amino acids. V was clipped by 1 base and J by 2 bases, with 11 bases between them. In germline, CDR1 is SGHTA, CDR2 FQGNSA. The CDR3 nucleotides are TGTGCCAGCAGCTTAGGTCTAGCGCTACAAGAGACCCAGTACTTC. It yields the protein CASSLGLALQETQYF.

This clonotype has at least ten counts. V and J are TRBV18 and TRBJ1-4, with D uncertain. The CDR3 is made up of 13 amino acids. Per the germline V gene, CDR1 is KGHSH and CDR2 is LQKENI. Trimming pared 2 bases from V and 8 bases from J, leaving 9 bases between. As DNA, the CDR3 is TGTGCCAGCTCACCAACCGTGCGGGAAAAACTGTTTTTT. It translates to CASSPTVREKLFF.

This clonotype turned up a few times. The chain combines TRBV5-1 with TRBJ2-5; D may be TRBD1 or TRBD2 (5 bases each). Germline V lookup: CDR1 SGHRS, CDR2 YFSETQ. V shed 4 bases and J shed 2 bases, with 18 bases lying between them. The CDR3 totals 16 residues. CDR3 protein: CASSPQPVWGQETQYF. In DNA, the CDR3 is TGCGCCAGCAGCCCCCAGCCCGTGTGGGGGCAAGAGACCCAGTACTTC.

This clonotype came up many times. The chain recombines TRBV7-8 with TRBJ1-1; D remains ambiguous. CDR1 and CDR2 (germline): SGHVS, FQNEAQ. This CDR3 contains 17 residues. V lost 0 bases, J lost 0 bases, and 14 bases lay in between. For the CDR3, the DNA is TGTGCCAGCAGCTTAGCCACACGGGAGTTGATGAACACTGAAGCTTTCTTT. Its translation: CASSLATRELMNTEAFF.

This clonotype was detected ten times or more. The CDR3 DNA reads TGTGCCAGCAGGACCCCCGGGGGGGGCAATCAGCCCCAGCATTTT. Translation gives CASRTPGGGNQPQHF. The V and J genes are TRBV28 and TRBJ1-5, with D perhaps matching TRBD1 (5 bases). V dropped 6 bases and J dropped 2 bases, with 14 bases sitting between them. This CDR3 spans 15 amino acids. Per the germline V gene, CDR1 is MDHEN and CDR2 is SYDVKM.

CDR3 region: CSVFSPKSSIYEQYF. The CDR3 region has the DNA TGCAGCGTTTTTTCTCCGAAGTCCAGTATCTACGAGCAGTACTTC. The gene calls are TRBV29-1 and TRBJ2-7; D not certain. With 5 bases removed from V and 3 bases from J, the gap between germline ends came to 20 bases. The CDR3 has 15 amino acids. CDR1 and CDR2 (germline): SQVTM, ANQGSEA.

The chain uses TRBV6-5 and TRBJ2-7; 15 nucleotides agree with TRBD2. This CDR3 contains 21 residues. CDR1 and CDR2 (germline): MNHEY, SVGAGI. Unmatched junction bases numbered 19, after V lost 2 bases and J lost 5 bases. The DNA of the CDR3 is TGTGCCAGCAGTTACGTTCCCGGACTAGCGGGAGGGCCCTATCATACGAACGAGCAGTACTTC. Translated, it gives CASSYVPGLAGGPYHTNEQYF.

This clonotype has at least ten counts. The chain links TRBV27 to TRBJ1-2, with TRBD1 as a possible D gene (6 bases). With 3 bases removed from V and 4 bases from J, the gap between germline ends came to 15 bases. The CDR3 has 15 residues. CDR1 and CDR2 (germline): MNHEY, SMNVEV (reference sequence). The CDR3 DNA follows: TGTGCCAGCAGTTTGGGGTCCACAGGGTTCTATGGCTACACCTTC. It is translated as CASSLGSTGFYGYTF.

This clonotype has only a few counts. The chain recombines TRBV12-5 with TRBJ1-2; 9 bases are a match to TRBD1. Germline-derived CDR1 and CDR2 are LGHNT and FRNRAP. The J segment lost 8 bases and the V segment lost 0 bases, leaving 16 bases of the junction unmatched. The CDR3 is 18 residues long. CDR3 nucleotide sequence: TGTGCTAGTGGTTTGGTACCTTCCGGGACAGGGACCCGTAGCGGCTACACCTTC. It codes for CASGLVPSGTGTRSGYTF.

A word on this clonotype: This CDR3 is missing its conserved last phenylalanine or tryptophan, likely due to a read error. The chain uses TRBV15 and TRBJ2-5; TRBD2 might be the D (5 bases). This CDR3 contains 15 residues. The germline V gene encodes CDR1 LNHNV and CDR2 YYDKDF (reference sequence). Trimming pared 0 bases from V and 2 bases from J, leaving 10 bases between. The CDR3 sequence is CATSRDPGGQETQYL. DNA of the CDR3: TGTGCCACCAGCAGAGATCCAGGCGGGCAAGAGACCCAGTACCTC.

With respect to this clonotype: The conserved phenylalanine or tryptophan normally closing the CDR3 is absent here, so this likely arose from a read error. The chain joins TRBV6-2 or TRBV6-3 to TRBJ1-2; 7 positions agree with TRBD1. V lost 5 bases, J lost 5 bases, and 8 bases stayed unmatched. The CDR3 runs 14 residues. Germline V gene sequence: CDR1 MNHEY, CDR2 SVGEGT. CDR3 DNA sequence: TGTGCCAGCAGTGAACAGGGGCCCCATTATGGCTACACCATC. This translates into CASSEQGPHYGYTI.

This clonotype has ten or more counts. The V call is TRBV12-3 or TRBV12-4, the J call TRBJ2-7; 8 bases align to TRBD1. With V trimmed by 8 bases and J by 2 bases, 8 bases remained unmatched. The length of the CDR3 is 14 residues. As DNA, the CDR3 is TGTGCCAGCCGTTACGGACAGGGCACCTACGAGCAGTACTTC. It is translated as CASRYGQGTYEQYF.

In its sample, this clonotype was seen many times. The V call is TRBV2, the J call TRBJ1-2; a possible D gene is TRBD1 (6 bases). V was pared by 2 bases and J by 9 bases, with 19 bases between. CDR1 is SNHLY, CDR2 FYNNEI, per germline. The CDR3 length is 15 residues. The CDR3 DNA reads TGTGCCAGCAGTGAAACGGACAGTATGCCCGCCCGCTACACCTTC. This encodes CASSETDSMPARYTF.

The CDR3 here is CASTLGQVGNQPQHF. The CDR3 coding sequence is TGTGCCAGCACCCTTGGGCAGGTAGGCAATCAGCCCCAGCATTTT. The chain is built from TRBV12-3 or TRBV12-4 and TRBJ1-5, with D uncertain. V lost 7 bases, J lost 2 bases, and 15 bases lay in between. CDR3 length: 15 amino acids.

V usage is TRBV18 and J usage is TRBJ2-3; tentative D call: TRBD2 (6 bases). The V end was cut by 3 bases, the J end by 4 bases, with 11 bases between. The CDR3 covers 14 residues. Per the germline V gene, CDR1 is KGHSH and CDR2 is LQKENI. The CDR3 DNA reads as TGTGCCAGCTCACCTATCGGGGAGGCAGATACGCAGTATTTT. Its protein product is CASSPIGEADTQYF.

This clonotype was observed at least ten times. This rearrangement joins TRBV5-1 to TRBJ1-1; D is unresolved. This CDR3 region has 14 residues. The ends were cut back, 0 bases at V and 0 bases at J, with 6 bases in the middle. Germline V gives CDR1 SGHRS, CDR2 YFSETQ. DNA for the CDR3: TGCGCCAGCAGCTTGGAATCCATGAACACTGAAGCTTTCTTT. Amino acids: CASSLESMNTEAFF.

This clonotype was detected many times. The chain uses TRBV12-3 or TRBV12-4 and TRBJ2-5; D perhaps matches TRBD2 (6 bases). The CDR3 has 14 amino acids. Trimming took off 2 bases at V and 2 bases at J, with 9 bases between the two ends. CDR3 DNA: TGTGCCAGCAGTTTATCAGCGGGTCAAGAGACCCAGTACTTC. Its protein product is CASSLSAGQETQYF.

V gene TRBV5-1 combines with J gene TRBJ1-6; D uncertain. The CDR3 runs to 13 residues. Germline V gene data show CDR1 as SGHRS and CDR2 as YFSETQ. V was trimmed by 4 bases and J by 7 bases, leaving 9 bases between them. The CDR3 sequence: CASSPDRNSPLHF. Here the CDR3 DNA reads TGCGCCAGCAGCCCGGACCGGAATTCACCCCTCCACTTT.

DNA of the CDR3: TGTGCCAGCAGCTTGGAACAATTTGTCTGGGGCTACACCTTC. Residues: CASSLEQFVWGYTF. This chain connects TRBV5-5 to TRBJ1-2; no clear D. CDR3 length: 14 amino acids. The V and J ends lost 0 bases and 8 bases respectively, with 14 bases between them. Germline V lookup: CDR1 SGHKS, CDR2 YYEKEE (reference sequence).

This clonotype was observed at least ten times. The DNA of the CDR3 is TGTGCCAGCAGCAAGGGGGAAGAGACCCAGTACTTC. It translates to CASSKGEETQYF. The V and J genes are TRBV7-8 and TRBJ2-5, with D possibly being TRBD1 (6 bases). Germline CDR1 SGHVS, CDR2 FQNEAQ. Trimming took 5 bases from V and 3 from J, leaving 7 bases between them. The CDR3 length is 12 residues.

This clonotype was observed a few times. The rearrangement uses TRBV7-9 and TRBJ1-1, with TRBD1 matching 10 bases. CDR1 and CDR2 (germline): SEHNR, FQNEAQ (reference sequence). The CDR3 has 19 residues. J gave up 2 bases and V 3 bases, and 15 bases lay outside the gene matches. The CDR3 DNA reads TGTGCCAGCAGCTTCTCATCCTTCCGGGACAGGGGATCCAACACTGAAGCTTTCTTT. This translates into CASSFSSFRDRGSNTEAFF.

The table lists this clonotype with many counts. V and J are TRBV10-3 and TRBJ2-7; D unclear. The CDR3 runs to 11 residues. The germline V gene encodes CDR1 ENHRY and CDR2 SYGVKD. The V gene lost 3 bases and the J gene lost 4 bases, with 4 bases spanning the gap. The DNA for the CDR3 is TGTGCCATCAGTGACACATACGAGCAGTACTTC. It codes for CAISDTYEQYF.

This clonotype was counted between two and nine times. The chain is built from TRBV5-1 and TRBJ2-7, with D perhaps matching TRBD2 (6 bases). CDR3 size: 15 residues. With 0 bases removed from V and 8 bases from J, the gap between germline ends came to 18 bases. Germline CDR1 and CDR2: SGHRS and YFSETQ. DNA of the CDR3: TGCGCCAGCAGCTTGGAGACTAGTGGAGGCTCCAAGCAGTACTTC. Its protein product is CASSLETSGGSKQYF.

This clonotype was recorded many times. The chain is built from TRBV28 and TRBJ1-1; maybe TRBD1 (5 bases). Trimming cost V 3 bases and J 1 base, with 9 bases left between them. The CDR3 covers 14 residues. Germline V gene lookup returns CDR1 MDHEN and CDR2 SYDVKM. The CDR3 bases are TGTGCCAGCAGTTTCCAGGGAAGGAACACTGAAGCTTTCTTT. Encoded protein: CASSFQGRNTEAFF.

V is TRBV30 and J is TRBJ1-1, with D unresolved. Germline V lookup: CDR1 GTSNPN, CDR2 SVGIG (reference sequence). Trimming left V 3 bases short and J 12 bases short, with 14 bases between. The CDR3 length is 11 residues. Here the CDR3 reads CAWRERFVTFF. The CDR3 nucleotides read TGTGCCTGGAGGGAGAGATTCGTGACTTTCTTT.

This sequence joins TRBV2 and TRBJ2-2; 10 bases agree with TRBD1. Germline assignment: CDR1 SNHLY and CDR2 FYNNEI. The CDR3 length is 15 residues. Unmatched junction bases numbered 4, after V lost 6 bases and J lost 3 bases. As DNA, the CDR3 is TGTGCCAGCAGCTCCGGGACAGGGGACACCGGGGAGCTGTTTTTT. It specifies CASSSGTGDTGELFF.

This clonotype was counted only a few times. The chain carries TRBV30 and TRBJ1-5, with 12 nucleotides matching TRBD1. Germline loops: CDR1 GTSNPN, CDR2 SVGIG (reference sequence). This CDR3 is 15 amino acids long. Trimming cost V 2 bases and J 6 bases; bases outside gene matches: 5. CDR3: CAWSTGQGAFQPQHF. For the CDR3, the DNA is TGTGCCTGGAGTACGGGACAGGGGGCCTTTCAGCCCCAGCATTTT.